This TCR beta chain was captured in a study of beta chain features in type 1 diabetes. Overall study findings and caveats: Researchers caution that PCR might favor shorter templates, equally among patients and controls.

Heparinised blood was drawn once per donor, averaging roughly 120 mL. Looked up from germline, CDR1 is SGHRS and CDR2 is YFSETQ. V gave up 8 bases and J gave up 7 bases; unmatched junction bases: 0. The CDR3 loop spans 12 amino acids. Reverse transcription of all isolated RNA meant that expressed TCRB transcripts were sequenced. Clones were read by immunoSEQ multiplex PCR, and TCRdb kept only the in-frame ones, dropping some. This table has about 930,000 clones, about a sixth appearing once. This clone was counted between two and nine times. The antigen is undetermined. The chain links TRBV5-1 to TRBJ2-1, with TRBD2 matching 13 bases. Sequenced: naive CD4+ T cells from blood. The TCR originated in a woman in her late teens or twenties in good health. The CDR3 DNA sequence: TGCGCCAGGACTAGCGGGAGGAATGAGCAGTTCTTC. Protein sequence: CARTSGRNEQFF.